These 28 T cell receptor beta chains share one sample of origin, sequenced in a study of Graves' ophthalmopathy and Graves' hyperthyroidism. The study amplified TCR beta CDR3 regions using RNA transcripts. HTBI primers primed a first-round RT-PCR, and a second-round multiplex PCR followed. TCRdb fed the multiplex PCR reads into MiXCR, producing one record per CDR3 protein. The table has approximately 480,000 distinct CDR3 sequences, about an eighth seen once. Source material: blood. Receptors were obtained from a woman aged 25 to 39 with Graves' ophthalmopathy.

This clonotype was recorded at least ten times. This chain connects TRBV6-1 to TRBJ1-1; unclear D gene. Trimming took off 6 bases at V and 0 bases at J, with 8 bases between the two ends. Germline loops: CDR1 MNHNS, CDR2 SASEGT. The CDR3 covers 13 residues. Here the CDR3 reads CASRDYLNTEAFF. CDR3 bases: TGTGCCAGCAGAGACTATTTGAACACTGAAGCTTTCTTT.

Turning to this clonotype: This may be a read error, as it is one base from a much larger clone. The CDR3, as DNA: TGTGCCACCAGCACAGGCCTCAATTCACCCCCCCACTTT. Translated: CATSTGLNSPPHF. This rearrangement joins TRBV15 to TRBJ1-6; D remains ambiguous. This CDR3 is built from 13 residues. Germline CDR1 LNHNV, CDR2 YYDKDF (reference sequence).

At least ten counts were recorded for this clonotype. This chain connects TRBV6-1 to TRBJ2-2, with 8 bases lining up with TRBD2. Germline-derived CDR1 and CDR2 are MNHNS and SASEGT. After removal of 8 bases from V and 8 bases from J, the junction contained 16 bases not matched to a gene. The CDR3 is 16 amino acids. CDR3 bases: TGTGCCAGCCGAATAGAACGGACAGCGGGAGCGGGGGAGCTGTTTTTT. It codes for CASRIERTAGAGELFF.

This clonotype was picked up many times. V is TRBV24-1 and J is TRBJ2-5; D gene ambiguous. V was trimmed by 0 bases and J by 2 bases, leaving 6 bases between them. The germline V gene encodes CDR1 KGHDR and CDR2 SFDVKD. The CDR3 has 14 amino acids. The CDR3 nucleotides are TGTGCCACCAGTGATTTGGATCAACAAGAGACCCAGTACTTC. Translation gives CATSDLDQQETQYF.

This clonotype appeared many times. This rearrangement joins TRBV2 to TRBJ1-6; TRBD1 is a possible D gene (5 bases). The CDR3 covers 15 residues. The germline CDR1 and CDR2 sequences are SNHLY and FYNNEI. Trimming removed 4 bases at V and 9 bases at J, with 16 bases between. The CDR3 bases are TGTGCCAGCAGTGCCGAGGCGGGACGATCTTCACCCCTCCACTTT. It specifies CASSAEAGRSSPLHF.

This clonotype has at least ten counts. V usage is TRBV6-1 and J usage is TRBJ2-2; tentatively, D is TRBD1 or TRBD2 (7 bases each). Germline V lookup: CDR1 MNHNS, CDR2 SASEGT. The CDR3 has 15 residues. V was trimmed by 7 bases and J by 3 bases, leaving 15 bases between them. The CDR3 sequence is CASKREGADTGELFF. The CDR3 DNA reads TGTGCCAGCAAGAGGGAGGGGGCGGACACCGGGGAGCTGTTTTTT.

This clonotype was detected ten times or more. The chain links TRBV6-4 to TRBJ1-1; 7 positions match TRBD1. This CDR3 contains 14 residues. Germline CDR1 and CDR2: MRHNA and SNTAGT. Unmatched junction bases numbered 5, after V lost 5 bases and J lost 2 bases. The CDR3 reads CASSSGTENTEAFF. The CDR3 bases are TGTGCCAGCAGTTCCGGGACAGAAAACACTGAAGCTTTCTTT.

This clonotype was found many times. Its ends do not fully match the called genes, so a read error is possible. The chain's CDR3 is CQSGGGSSYEQYF. The CDR3 DNA reads TGCCAGAGTGGGGGGGGCAGCTCCTACGAGCAGTACTTC. The chain joins TRBV27 to TRBJ2-7, with D perhaps matching TRBD2 (7 bases). The CDR3 contains 13 residues. Per the germline V gene, CDR1 is MNHEY and CDR2 is SMNVEV (reference sequence).

Many counts were recorded for this clonotype. The V gene is TRBV6-5, the J gene TRBJ1-1; D is unresolved. The CDR3 totals 15 residues. The germline V gene encodes CDR1 MNHEY and CDR2 SVGAGI. V dropped 0 bases and J dropped 0 bases, with 8 bases sitting between them. CDR3 residues: CASSYSPRLNTEAFF. The CDR3 DNA reads as TGTGCCAGCAGTTACTCCCCTCGCTTGAACACTGAAGCTTTCTTT.

At least ten counts were recorded for this clonotype. J is TRBJ1-2 and V is TRBV9, with D unclear. The germline gives CDR1 SGDLS, CDR2 YYNGEE. Trimming took off 2 bases at V and 5 bases at J, with 10 bases between the two ends. There are 13 residues in the CDR3. Here the CDR3 DNA reads TGTGCCAGCAGCGTCGACACGTTATATGGCTACACCTTC. This encodes CASSVDTLYGYTF.

The table lists this clonotype with many counts. The chain is built from TRBV18 and TRBJ1-2, with D uncertain. V lost 6 bases, J lost 3 bases, and 17 bases lay in between. Germline CDR1 reads KGHSH; CDR2 reads LQKENI. This CDR3 spans 15 amino acids. CDR3 amino acids: CASSGGRISDYGYTF. In DNA form, the CDR3 reads TGTGCCAGCTCGGGCGGACGGATTTCTGACTATGGCTACACCTTC.

The rearrangement links TRBV6-1 to TRBJ2-7; a possible D gene is TRBD2 (5 bases). This CDR3 contains 14 residues. Per germline, CDR1 MNHNS and CDR2 SASEGT. V shed 10 bases and J shed 3 bases, with 19 bases lying between them. The CDR3 sequence is CATLVGGGDYEQYF. The CDR3 DNA is TGTGCCACCCTCGTCGGTGGAGGTGACTACGAGCAGTACTTC.

The chain is built from TRBV12-3 or TRBV12-4 and TRBJ1-1; perhaps TRBD1 as D (5 bases). The germline V and J ends were trimmed by 6 bases and 10 bases, with 12 bases remaining between them. The CDR3 extends over 11 amino acids. The DNA for the CDR3 is TGTGCCAGCAGCTCGGACAAAGGAGCTTTCTTT. Translated: CASSSDKGAFF.

The chain combines TRBV14 with TRBJ2-5; D could derive from TRBD1 or TRBD2 (6 bases each). Germline V gene sequence: CDR1 SGHDN, CDR2 FVKESK. Trimming left V 5 bases short and J 5 bases short, with 18 bases between. The CDR3 extends over 15 amino acids. CDR3 in amino acids: CASSVRRGLGETQYF. The CDR3 nucleotides read TGTGCCAGCAGCGTAAGACGGGGGCTCGGGGAGACCCAGTACTTC.

This clonotype was detected many times. V is TRBV6-2 or TRBV6-3 and J is TRBJ1-2, with D possibly matching TRBD1 (5 bases). This CDR3 is built from 14 residues. Germline CDR1 and CDR2: MNHEY and SVGEGT. Trimming removed 0 bases at V and 2 bases at J, with 7 bases between. The CDR3 region is CASSYSRGNYGYTF. The CDR3 nucleotides read TGTGCCAGCAGTTACTCTCGGGGGAACTATGGCTACACCTTC.

This clonotype was counted many times. This chain joins TRBV11-2 and TRBJ2-1; a weak D match, TRBD1 (5 bases). The CDR3 covers 13 residues. Germline CDR1 SGHAT, CDR2 FQNNGV. The V gene lost 1 base and the J gene lost 6 bases, with 7 bases spanning the gap. This chain's CDR3 is CASSLGQPNEQFF. As DNA, the CDR3 is TGTGCCAGCAGCTTAGGACAGCCCAATGAGCAGTTCTTC.

The chain links TRBV30 to TRBJ1-1, with 9 bases fitting TRBD1. Germline V gene data show CDR1 as GTSNPN and CDR2 as SVGIG (reference sequence). CDR3 length equals 13 residues. J lost 3 bases, V lost 2 bases, and 1 base had no gene match. CDR3 nucleotides: TGTGCCTGGAGTCGACAGGGGGACACTGAAGCTTTCTTT. Translating it yields CAWSRQGDTEAFF.

A few counts support this clonotype. This chain connects TRBV20-1 to TRBJ2-7, with 8 bases matching TRBD1. The germline V gene encodes CDR1 DFQATT and CDR2 SNEGSKA (reference sequence). This CDR3 has 14 amino acids. The J segment lost 4 bases and the V segment lost 5 bases, leaving 10 bases of the junction unmatched. The CDR3 loop reads CSAEDRGEGYEQYF. The CDR3 DNA reads as TGCAGTGCTGAAGACAGGGGTGAGGGATACGAGCAGTACTTC.

This clonotype was observed a few times. This chain connects TRBV10-3 to TRBJ1-5, with D perhaps TRBD1 (5 bases). CDR1 and CDR2 from the germline V gene are ENHRY and SYGVKD. This CDR3 comprises 13 residues. V was pared by 11 bases and J by 7 bases, with 18 bases between. CDR3 sequence (DNA): TGTGCCGCCGGGGGGGGGAGATGGCAGCCCCAGCATTTT. This encodes CAAGGGRWQPQHF.

This clonotype was counted between two and nine times. The chain has TRBV29-1 and TRBJ2-7; 8 bases are shared with TRBD1. The trim removed 6 bases at V and 4 bases at J, leaving 11 bases unmatched. Germline values: CDR1 SQVTM, CDR2 ANQGSEA. This CDR3 has 14 amino acids. The CDR3, as DNA: TGCAGCGTCATTCATTCGGGACAGGAGTACGAGCAGTACTTC. Encoded protein: CSVIHSGQEYEQYF.

This clonotype was recorded at least ten times. This sequence joins TRBV3-1 and TRBJ2-5; TRBD2 matches at 7 bases. The CDR3 covers 16 residues. Per the germline V gene, CDR1 is LGHDT and CDR2 is YNNKEL (reference sequence). V lost 5 bases and J lost 2; bases outside the gene matches: 11. CDR3 nucleotide sequence: TGTGCCAGCAGCTCCCGGGCGGCTAGCGGACAAGAGACCCAGTACTTC. Translation: CASSSRAASGQETQYF.

The chain employs TRBV7-8 and TRBJ1-1, with D possibly matching TRBD1 (5 bases). The CDR3 sequence is 15 residues long. Germline V CDR1 and CDR2: SGHVS, FQNEAQ. The V and J ends lost 10 bases and 1 base respectively, with 19 bases between them. The CDR3 here is CATSETPGPNTEAFF. CDR3 nucleotides: TGTGCCACCTCTGAGACCCCGGGACCGAACACTGAAGCTTTCTTT.

Concerning this clonotype: Its ends do not fully match the called genes, so a read error is possible. The V call is TRBV5-5, the J call TRBJ1-5; no firm D call. The CDR3 has 13 residues. Per the germline V gene, CDR1 is SGHKS and CDR2 is YYEKEE (reference sequence). The CDR3 protein is CASSLVLGQPQQF. In nucleotides, the CDR3 is TGTGCCAGCAGCTTGGTGTTAGGTCAGCCCCAGCAGTTT.

This clonotype was observed at least ten times. The gene calls are TRBV30 and TRBJ1-1; possible D gene TRBD1, 5 bases. The CDR3 has 15 residues. From germline, CDR1 is GTSNPN and CDR2 SVGIG (reference sequence). V was pared by 1 base and J by 0 bases, with 12 bases between. The CDR3 here is CAWSEFGGLNTEAFF. For the CDR3, the DNA is TGTGCCTGGAGTGAATTTGGGGGGTTGAACACTGAAGCTTTCTTT. Looking up the rest from reference TRBV30 and TRBJ1-1 gives the full variable domain: SQTIHQWPATLVQPVGSPLSLECTVEGTSNPNLYWYRQAAGRGLQLLFYSVGIGQISSEVPQNLSASRPQDRQFILSSKKLLLSDSGFYLCAWSEFGGLNTEAFFGQGTRLTVV.

The chain has TRBV3-1 and TRBJ2-1, with 14 bases identical to TRBD2. Germline-derived CDR1 and CDR2 are LGHDT and YNNKEL (reference sequence). V dropped 6 bases and J dropped 5; count of bases not matched to a gene: 6. The CDR3 is 16 residues long. In nucleotides, the CDR3 is TGTGCCAGCAGAGGGACTAGCGGGAGTTCGGACAATGAGCAGTTCTTC. Its protein product is CASRGTSGSSDNEQFF.

This clonotype was found many times. The rearrangement joins TRBV6-5 to TRBJ2-5, with TRBD2 identical over 10 bases. The CDR3 runs to 16 residues. The germline CDR1 and CDR2 sequences are MNHEY and SVGAGI. V dropped 6 bases and J dropped 2; count of bases not matched to a gene: 9. The CDR3 loop reads CASRVTSAGGQETQYF. The DNA for the CDR3 is TGTGCCAGCAGGGTCACCTCAGCGGGGGGGCAAGAGACCCAGTACTTC.

This clonotype was observed at least ten times. The CDR3 protein is CATSRGWRGHSYEQYF. CDR3 bases: TGTGCCACCAGCAGAGGTTGGCGGGGGCACTCCTACGAGCAGTACTTC. The chain couples TRBV15 to TRBJ2-7; D possibly corresponds to TRBD2 (7 bases). The CDR3 consists of 16 residues. Trimming took 1 base from V and 0 from J, leaving 13 bases between them. Germline assignment: CDR1 LNHNV and CDR2 YYDKDF (reference sequence).

Points on this clonotype: This may come from a read error, since a much larger clone is one base off. This rearrangement joins TRBV6-1 to TRBJ2-2, with 8 bases identical to TRBD1. Germline V lookup: CDR1 MNHNS, CDR2 SASEGT. The CDR3 has 20 residues. In DNA form, the CDR3 reads TGTGCCGGCAGTCAGAGGGACTGGACAGGGACCCTTTCGAACACCGGGGAGCTGTTTTTT. Translating it yields CAGSQRDWTGTLSNTGELFF.